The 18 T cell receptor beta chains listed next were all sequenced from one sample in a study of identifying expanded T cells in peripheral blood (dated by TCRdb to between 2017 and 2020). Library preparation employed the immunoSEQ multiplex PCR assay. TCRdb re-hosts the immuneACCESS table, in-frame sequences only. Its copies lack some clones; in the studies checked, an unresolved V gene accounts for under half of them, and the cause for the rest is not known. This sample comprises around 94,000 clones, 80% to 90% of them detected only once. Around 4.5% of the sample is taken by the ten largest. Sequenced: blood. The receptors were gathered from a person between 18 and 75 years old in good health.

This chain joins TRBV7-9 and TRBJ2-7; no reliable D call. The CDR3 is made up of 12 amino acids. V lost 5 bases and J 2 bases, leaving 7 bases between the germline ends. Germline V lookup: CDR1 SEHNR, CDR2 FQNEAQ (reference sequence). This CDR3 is CASSARPYEQYF. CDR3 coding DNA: TGTGCCAGCAGCGCCAGGCCCTACGAGCAGTACTTC.

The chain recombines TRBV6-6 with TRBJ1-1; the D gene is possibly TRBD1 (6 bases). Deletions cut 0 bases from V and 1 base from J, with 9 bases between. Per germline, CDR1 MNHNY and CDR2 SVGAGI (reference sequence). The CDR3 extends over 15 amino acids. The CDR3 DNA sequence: TGTGCCAGCAGTTACTCGGGACACCCGAACACTGAAGCTTTCTTT. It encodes CASSYSGHPNTEAFF.

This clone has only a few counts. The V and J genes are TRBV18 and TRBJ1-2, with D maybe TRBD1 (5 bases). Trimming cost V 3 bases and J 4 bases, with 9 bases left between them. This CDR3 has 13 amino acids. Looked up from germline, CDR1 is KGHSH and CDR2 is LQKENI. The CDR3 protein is CASSPGRAYGYTF. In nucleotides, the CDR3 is TGTGCCAGCTCACCGGGACGGGCCTATGGCTACACCTTC.

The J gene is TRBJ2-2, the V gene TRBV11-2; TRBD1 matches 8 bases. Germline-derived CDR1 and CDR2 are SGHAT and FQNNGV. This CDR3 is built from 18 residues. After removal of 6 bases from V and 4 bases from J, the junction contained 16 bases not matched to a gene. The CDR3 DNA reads TGTGCCAGCAGGCCAATTTTTCGGACAGGGCGGGGCACCGGGGAGCTGTTTTTT. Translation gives CASRPIFRTGRGTGELFF.

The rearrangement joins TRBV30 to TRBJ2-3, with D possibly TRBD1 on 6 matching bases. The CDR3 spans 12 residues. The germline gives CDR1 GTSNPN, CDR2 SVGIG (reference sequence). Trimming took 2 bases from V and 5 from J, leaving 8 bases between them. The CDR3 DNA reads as TGTGCCTGGAGTCAAGGGGGAGATACGCAGTATTTT. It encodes CAWSQGGDTQYF. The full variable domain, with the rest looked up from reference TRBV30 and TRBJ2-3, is SQTIHQWPATLVQPVGSPLSLECTVEGTSNPNLYWYRQAAGRGLQLLFYSVGIGQISSEVPQNLSASRPQDRQFILSSKKLLLSDSGFYLCAWSQGGDTQYFGPGTRLTVL.

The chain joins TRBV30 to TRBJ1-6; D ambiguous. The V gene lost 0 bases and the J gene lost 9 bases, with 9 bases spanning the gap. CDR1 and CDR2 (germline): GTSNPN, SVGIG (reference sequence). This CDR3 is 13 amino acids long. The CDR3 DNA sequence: TGTGCCTGGAGTGTACTTGGGAGTTCACCCCTCCACTTT. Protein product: CAWSVLGSSPLHF.

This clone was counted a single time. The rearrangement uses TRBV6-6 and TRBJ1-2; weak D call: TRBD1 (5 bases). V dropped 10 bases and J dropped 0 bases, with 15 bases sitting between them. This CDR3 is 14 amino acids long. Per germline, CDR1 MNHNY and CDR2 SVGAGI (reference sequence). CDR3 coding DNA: TGTGCCACCCTCCGAGACAGTACTAACTATGGCTACACCTTC. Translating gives CATLRDSTNYGYTF.

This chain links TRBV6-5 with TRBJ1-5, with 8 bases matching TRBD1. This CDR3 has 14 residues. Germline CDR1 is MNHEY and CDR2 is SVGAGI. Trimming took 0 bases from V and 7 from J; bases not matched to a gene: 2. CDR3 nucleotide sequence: TGTGCCAGCAGTTACTCGGGACAGGACCAGCCCCAGCATTTT. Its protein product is CASSYSGQDQPQHF.

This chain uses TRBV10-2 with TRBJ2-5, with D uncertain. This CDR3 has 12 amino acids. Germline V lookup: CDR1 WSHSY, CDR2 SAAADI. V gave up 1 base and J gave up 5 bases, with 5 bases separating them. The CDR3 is CASSELAETQYF. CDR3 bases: TGCGCCAGCAGTGAGTTGGCGGAGACCCAGTACTTC.

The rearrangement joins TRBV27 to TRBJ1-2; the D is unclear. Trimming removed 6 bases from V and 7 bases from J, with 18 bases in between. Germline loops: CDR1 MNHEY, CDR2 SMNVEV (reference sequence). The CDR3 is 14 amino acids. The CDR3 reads CASSPREDWRGYTF. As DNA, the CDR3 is TGTGCCAGCAGCCCTCGGGAAGATTGGCGTGGCTACACCTTC.

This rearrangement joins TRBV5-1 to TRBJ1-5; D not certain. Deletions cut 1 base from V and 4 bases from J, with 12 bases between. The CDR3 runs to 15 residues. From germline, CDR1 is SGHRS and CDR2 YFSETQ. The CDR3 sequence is CASSLLTGGNQPQHF. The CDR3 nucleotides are TGCGCCAGCAGCTTGCTTACCGGAGGGAATCAGCCCCAGCATTTT.

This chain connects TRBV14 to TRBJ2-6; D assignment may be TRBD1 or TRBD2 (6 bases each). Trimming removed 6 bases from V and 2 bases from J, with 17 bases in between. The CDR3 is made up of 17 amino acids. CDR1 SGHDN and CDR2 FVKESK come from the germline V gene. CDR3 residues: CASSRGLTRTGANVLTF. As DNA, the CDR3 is TGTGCCAGCAGTCGGGGGCTTACCCGGACTGGGGCCAACGTCCTGACTTTC.

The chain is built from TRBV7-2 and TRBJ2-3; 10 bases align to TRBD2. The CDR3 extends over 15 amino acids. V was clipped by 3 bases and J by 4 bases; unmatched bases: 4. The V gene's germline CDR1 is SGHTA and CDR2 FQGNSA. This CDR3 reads CASSFSGGAPDTQYF. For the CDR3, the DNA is TGTGCCAGCAGCTTCAGCGGGGGGGCCCCAGATACGCAGTATTTT.

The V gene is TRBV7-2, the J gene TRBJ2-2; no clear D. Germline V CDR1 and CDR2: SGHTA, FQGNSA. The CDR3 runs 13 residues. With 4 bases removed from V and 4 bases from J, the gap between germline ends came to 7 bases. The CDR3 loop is CASSSTTTGELFF. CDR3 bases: TGTGCCAGCAGCTCAACAACCACCGGGGAGCTGTTTTTT.

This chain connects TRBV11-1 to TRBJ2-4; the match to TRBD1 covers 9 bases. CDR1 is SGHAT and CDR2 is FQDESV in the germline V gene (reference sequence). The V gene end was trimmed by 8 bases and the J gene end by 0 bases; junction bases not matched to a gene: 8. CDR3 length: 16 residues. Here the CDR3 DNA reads TGTGCCAGCGCCCCGGGACAGGGATTAGCCAAAAACATTCAGTACTTC. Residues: CASAPGQGLAKNIQYF.

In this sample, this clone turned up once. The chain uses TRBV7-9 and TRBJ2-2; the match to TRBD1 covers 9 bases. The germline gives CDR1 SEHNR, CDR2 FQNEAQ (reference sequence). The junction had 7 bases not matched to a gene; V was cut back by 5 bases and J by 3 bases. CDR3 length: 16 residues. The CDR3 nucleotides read TGTGCCAGCAGCAGTCGGGACAGGGCGGACACCGGGGAGCTGTTTTTT. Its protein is CASSSRDRADTGELFF.

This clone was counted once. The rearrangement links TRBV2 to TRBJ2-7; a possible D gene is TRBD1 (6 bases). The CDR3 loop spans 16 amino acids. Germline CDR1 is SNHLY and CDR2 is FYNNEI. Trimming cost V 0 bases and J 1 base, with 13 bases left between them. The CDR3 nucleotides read TGTGCCAGCAGTGAAGCGCTATGGGGGCAGTCCTACGAGCAGTACTTC. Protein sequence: CASSEALWGQSYEQYF.

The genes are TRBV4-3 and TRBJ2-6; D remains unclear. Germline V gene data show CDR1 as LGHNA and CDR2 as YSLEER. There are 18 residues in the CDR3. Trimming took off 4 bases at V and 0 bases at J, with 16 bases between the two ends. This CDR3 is CASSLTGKLSSGANVLTF. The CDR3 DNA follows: TGCGCCAGCAGCCTGACCGGAAAGCTAAGCTCTGGGGCCAACGTCCTGACTTTC.